This passage covers 7 T cell receptor beta chains from one sample sequenced in a study of CD8 T cells in ankylosing spondylitis. TCRdb used MiXCR to reprocess the 5' RACE reads, holding one entry per CDR3 protein. This sample yields approximately 300,000 distinct CDR3 sequences, of which around 20% are seen a single time; roughly 8% belongs to the top ten. Sequenced: blood, either unsorted or a sorted T cell fraction (not recorded which). These receptors were collected from a male donor with ankylosing spondylitis or in good health (not recorded which).

In its sample, this clonotype was seen a few times. This chain joins TRBV7-3 and TRBJ2-7, with no clear D. The CDR3 has 10 amino acids. The V end was cut by 4 bases, the J end by 5 bases, with 3 bases between. Germline V gene lookup returns CDR1 SGHTA and CDR2 FQGTGA. The CDR3 reads CASSWNEQYV. Here the CDR3 DNA reads TGTGCCAGCAGCTGGAACGAGCAGTACGTC.

The table lists this clonotype with a few counts. This chain uses TRBV18 with TRBJ2-4; 15 bases match TRBD2. The germline V gene encodes CDR1 KGHSH and CDR2 LQKENI. This CDR3 region has 22 residues. J gave up 0 bases and V 3 bases, and 15 bases lay outside the gene matches. CDR3 protein: CASSPSYWTSGRALLAKNIQYF. CDR3 nucleotides: TGTGCCAGCTCACCCTCTTACTGGACTAGCGGGAGGGCCCTCTTAGCCAAAAACATTCAGTACTTC.

This clonotype was detected many times. The chain uses TRBV12-3 or TRBV12-4 and TRBJ2-5; TRBD2 is a possible D gene (6 bases). Deletions cut 3 bases from V and 2 bases from J, with 7 bases between. This CDR3 has 13 residues. The CDR3 here is CASSFSGQETQYF. The CDR3 DNA follows: TGTGCCAGCAGTTTTAGCGGACAAGAGACCCAGTACTTC.

This chain uses TRBV5-1 with TRBJ1-2, with D perhaps TRBD1 (6 bases). The CDR3 is made up of 17 amino acids. CDR1 and CDR2 (germline): SGHRS, YFSETQ. V lost 0 bases, J lost 3 bases, and 18 bases lay in between. The CDR3 loop is CASSLGYPGQPDYGYTF. The CDR3, as DNA: TGCGCCAGCAGCTTGGGTTACCCAGGACAGCCGGACTATGGCTACACCTTC.

This clonotype was counted between two and nine times. J is TRBJ2-2 and V is TRBV14, with a weak D call TRBD2 (5 bases). The CDR3 loop spans 14 amino acids. V lost 1 base and J 6 bases, leaving 9 bases between the germline ends. Germline CDR1 and CDR2: SGHDN and FVKESK. Here the CDR3 DNA reads TGTGCCAGCAGCCAAGGAGGGAGCCCCGGGGAGCTGTTTTTT. Translating gives CASSQGGSPGELFF.

The chain combines TRBV27 with TRBJ2-5; a weak D match, TRBD1 (6 bases). V lost 2 bases and J 2 bases, leaving 12 bases between the germline ends. Germline loops: CDR1 MNHEY, CDR2 SMNVEV (reference sequence). The CDR3 is made up of 15 amino acids. In DNA, the CDR3 is TGTGCCAGCAGTTTAGACAGGAATGAGCAAGAGACCCAGTACTTC. Its protein product is CASSLDRNEQETQYF.

The J gene is TRBJ1-6, the V gene TRBV7-2; D is unclear. The V gene lost 1 base and the J gene lost 6 bases, with 10 bases spanning the gap. Germline assignment: CDR1 SGHTA and CDR2 FQGNSA. This CDR3 region has 15 residues. The chain's CDR3 is CASSLVPGSNSPLHF. The CDR3 nucleotides read TGTGCCAGCAGCTTAGTGCCGGGCTCTAATTCACCCCTCCACTTT.